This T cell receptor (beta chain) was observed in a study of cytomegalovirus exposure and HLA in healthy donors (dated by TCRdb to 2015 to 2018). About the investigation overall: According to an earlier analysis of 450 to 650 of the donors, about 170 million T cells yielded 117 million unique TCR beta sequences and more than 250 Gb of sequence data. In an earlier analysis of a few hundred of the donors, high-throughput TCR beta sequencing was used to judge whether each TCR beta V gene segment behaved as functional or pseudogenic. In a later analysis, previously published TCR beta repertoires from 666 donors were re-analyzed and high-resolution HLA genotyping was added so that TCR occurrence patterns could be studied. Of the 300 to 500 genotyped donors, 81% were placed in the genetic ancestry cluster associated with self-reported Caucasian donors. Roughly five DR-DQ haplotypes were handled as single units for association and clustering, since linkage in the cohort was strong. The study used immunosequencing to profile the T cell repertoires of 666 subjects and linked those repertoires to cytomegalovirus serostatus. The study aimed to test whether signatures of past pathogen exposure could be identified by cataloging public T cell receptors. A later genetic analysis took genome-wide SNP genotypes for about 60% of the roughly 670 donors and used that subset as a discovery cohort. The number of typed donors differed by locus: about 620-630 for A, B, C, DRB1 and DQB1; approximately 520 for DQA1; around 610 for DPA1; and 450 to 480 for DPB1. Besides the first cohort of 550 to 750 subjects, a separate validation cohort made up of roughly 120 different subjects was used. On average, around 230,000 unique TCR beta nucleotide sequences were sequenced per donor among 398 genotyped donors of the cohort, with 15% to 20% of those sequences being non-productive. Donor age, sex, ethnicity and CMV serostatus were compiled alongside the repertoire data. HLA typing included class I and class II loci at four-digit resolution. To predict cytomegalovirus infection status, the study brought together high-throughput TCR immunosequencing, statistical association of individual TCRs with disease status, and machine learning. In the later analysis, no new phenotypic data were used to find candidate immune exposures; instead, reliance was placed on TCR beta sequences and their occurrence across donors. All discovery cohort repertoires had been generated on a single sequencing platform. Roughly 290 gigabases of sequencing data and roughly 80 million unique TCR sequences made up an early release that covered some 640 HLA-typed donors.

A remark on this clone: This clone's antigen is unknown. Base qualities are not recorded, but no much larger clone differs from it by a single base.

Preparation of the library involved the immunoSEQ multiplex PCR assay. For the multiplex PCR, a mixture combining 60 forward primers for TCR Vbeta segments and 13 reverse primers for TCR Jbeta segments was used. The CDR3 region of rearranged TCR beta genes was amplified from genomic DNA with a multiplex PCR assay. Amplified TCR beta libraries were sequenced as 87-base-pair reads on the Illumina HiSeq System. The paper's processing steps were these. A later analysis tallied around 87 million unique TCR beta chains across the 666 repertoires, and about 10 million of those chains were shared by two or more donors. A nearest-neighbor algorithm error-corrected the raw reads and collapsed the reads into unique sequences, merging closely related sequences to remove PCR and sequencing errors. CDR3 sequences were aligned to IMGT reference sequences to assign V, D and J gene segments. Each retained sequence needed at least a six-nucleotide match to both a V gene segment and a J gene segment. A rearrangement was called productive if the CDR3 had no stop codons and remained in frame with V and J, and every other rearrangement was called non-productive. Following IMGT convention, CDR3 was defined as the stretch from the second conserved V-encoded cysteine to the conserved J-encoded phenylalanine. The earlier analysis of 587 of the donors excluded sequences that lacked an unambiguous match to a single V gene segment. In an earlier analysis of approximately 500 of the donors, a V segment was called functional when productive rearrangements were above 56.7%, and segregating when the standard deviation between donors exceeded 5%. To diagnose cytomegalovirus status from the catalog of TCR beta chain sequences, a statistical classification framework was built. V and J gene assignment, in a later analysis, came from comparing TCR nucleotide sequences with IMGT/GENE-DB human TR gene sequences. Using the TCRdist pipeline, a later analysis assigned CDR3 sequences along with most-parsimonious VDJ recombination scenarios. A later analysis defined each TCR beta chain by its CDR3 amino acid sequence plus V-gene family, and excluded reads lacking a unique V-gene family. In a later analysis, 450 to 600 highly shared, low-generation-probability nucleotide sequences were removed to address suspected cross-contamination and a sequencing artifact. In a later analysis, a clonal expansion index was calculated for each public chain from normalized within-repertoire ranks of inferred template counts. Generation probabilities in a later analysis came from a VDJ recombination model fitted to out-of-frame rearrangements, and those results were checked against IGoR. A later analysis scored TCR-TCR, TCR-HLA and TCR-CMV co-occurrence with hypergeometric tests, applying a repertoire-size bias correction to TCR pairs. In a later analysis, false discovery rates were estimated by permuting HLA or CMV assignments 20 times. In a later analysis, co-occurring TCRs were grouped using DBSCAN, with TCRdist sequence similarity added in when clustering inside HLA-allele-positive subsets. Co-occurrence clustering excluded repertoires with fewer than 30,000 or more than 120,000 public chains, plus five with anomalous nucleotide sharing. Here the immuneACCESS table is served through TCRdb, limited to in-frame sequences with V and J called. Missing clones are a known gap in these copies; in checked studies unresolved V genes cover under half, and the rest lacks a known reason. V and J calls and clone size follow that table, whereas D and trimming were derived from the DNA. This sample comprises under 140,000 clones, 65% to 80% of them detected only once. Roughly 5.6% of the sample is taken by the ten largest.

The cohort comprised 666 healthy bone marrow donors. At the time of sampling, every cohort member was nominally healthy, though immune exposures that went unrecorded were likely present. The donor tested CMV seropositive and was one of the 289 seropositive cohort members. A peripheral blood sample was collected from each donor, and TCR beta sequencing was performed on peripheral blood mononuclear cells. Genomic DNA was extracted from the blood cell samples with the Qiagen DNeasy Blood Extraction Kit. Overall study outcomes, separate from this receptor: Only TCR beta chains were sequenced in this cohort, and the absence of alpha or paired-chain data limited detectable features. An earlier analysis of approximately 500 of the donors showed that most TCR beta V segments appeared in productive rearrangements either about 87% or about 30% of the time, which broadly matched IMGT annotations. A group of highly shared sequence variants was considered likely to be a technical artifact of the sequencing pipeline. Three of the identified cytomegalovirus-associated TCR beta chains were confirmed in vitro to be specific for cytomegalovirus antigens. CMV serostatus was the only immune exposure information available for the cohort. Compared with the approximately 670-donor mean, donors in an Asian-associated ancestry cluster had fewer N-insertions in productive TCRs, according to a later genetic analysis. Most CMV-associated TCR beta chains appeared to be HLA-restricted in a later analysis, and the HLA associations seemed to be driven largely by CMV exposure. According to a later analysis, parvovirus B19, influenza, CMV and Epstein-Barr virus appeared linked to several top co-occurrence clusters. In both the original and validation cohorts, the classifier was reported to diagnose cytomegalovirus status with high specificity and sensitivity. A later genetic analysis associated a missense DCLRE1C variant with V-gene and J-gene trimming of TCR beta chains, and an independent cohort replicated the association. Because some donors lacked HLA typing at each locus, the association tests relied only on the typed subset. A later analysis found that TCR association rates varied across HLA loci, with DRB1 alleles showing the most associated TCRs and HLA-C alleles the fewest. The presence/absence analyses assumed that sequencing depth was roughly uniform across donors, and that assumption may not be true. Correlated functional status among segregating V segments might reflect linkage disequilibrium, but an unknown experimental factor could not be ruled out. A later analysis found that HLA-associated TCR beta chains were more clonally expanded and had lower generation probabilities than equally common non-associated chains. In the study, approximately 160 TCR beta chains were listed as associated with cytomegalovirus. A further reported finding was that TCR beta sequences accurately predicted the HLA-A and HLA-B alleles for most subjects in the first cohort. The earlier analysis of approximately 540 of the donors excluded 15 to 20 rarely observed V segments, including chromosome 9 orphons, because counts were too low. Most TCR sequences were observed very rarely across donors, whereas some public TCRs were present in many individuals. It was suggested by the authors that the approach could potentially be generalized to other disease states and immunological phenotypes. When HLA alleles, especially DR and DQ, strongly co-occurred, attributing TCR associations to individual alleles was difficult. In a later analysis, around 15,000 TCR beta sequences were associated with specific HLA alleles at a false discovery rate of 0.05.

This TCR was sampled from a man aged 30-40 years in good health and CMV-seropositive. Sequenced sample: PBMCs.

The nucleotide sequence is given as TGCAGCGTTTCGGGGGAGACCCAGTACTTC. Its product reads: CSVSGETQYF. The chain couples TRBV29-1 to TRBJ2-5; the D gene is perhaps TRBD2, on 5 matching bases. The CDR3 numbers 10 residues from cysteine through phenylalanine. Of all the DNA, just the CDR3 is kept, 30 bases in frame from base 1. From a lookup of the germline V gene, CDR1 and CDR2 are SQVTM and ANQGSEA. Trimming takes 5 bases from V and 5 bases from J, and the germline ends sit 6 bases apart.